What follows are 4 T cell receptor beta chains derived from one specimen sequenced in a study of T cell responses to AZD1222 COVID-19 vaccine (dated by TCRdb to the early 2020s). Library construction relied on the immunoSEQ multiplex PCR assay. Held by TCRdb, this immuneACCESS table contains in-frame sequences only and omits some clones. Under half of the omission traces to an unresolved V gene where checked; the cause of the rest is unknown. The sample table records around 160,000 clones; approximately 94% of these occur just once. The biggest ten clones account for approximately 2.1% of the sample. The time point label, as the study defines it: baseline before first vaccination. Specimen: peripheral blood, collected on day 0 of AZD1222 vaccination. The receptors originated from an adult in good health.

The genes are TRBV7-9 and TRBJ1-4, with 7 positions matching TRBD1. Trimming cost V 5 bases and J 6 bases; bases outside gene matches: 12. The CDR3 is made up of 16 amino acids. CDR1 SEHNR and CDR2 FQNEAQ come from the germline V gene (reference sequence). CDR3: CASSPLMGRGDEKLFF. The CDR3 nucleotides are TGTGCCAGCAGCCCCCTTATGGGCAGGGGGGATGAAAAACTGTTTTTT.

This clone was picked up one time. V and J are TRBV20-1 and TRBJ1-2; D is undetermined. The ends were cut back, 7 bases at V and 6 bases at J, with 12 bases in the middle. Germline V CDR1 and CDR2: DFQATT, SNEGSKA (reference sequence). CDR3 length equals 11 residues. DNA for the CDR3: TGCAGTGGACGTATGCGAGATGGCTACACCTTC. Its translation: CSGRMRDGYTF.

This clone occurred once. The V call is TRBV28, the J call TRBJ1-2, with 11 bases fitting TRBD1. CDR1 is MDHEN, CDR2 SYDVKM, per germline. CDR3 length equals 14 residues. Unmatched junction bases numbered 3, after V lost 2 bases and J lost 7 bases. The CDR3 nucleotides are TGTGCCAGCAGTTTAGGGACAGGGGGTTTTGGCTACACCTTC. The encoded protein is CASSLGTGGFGYTF.

The V call is TRBV6-2 or TRBV6-3, the J call TRBJ2-7, with D hard to call. V lost 6 bases and J lost 4, with 13 bases in between. The V gene's germline CDR1 is MNHEY and CDR2 SVGEGT. There are 13 residues in the CDR3. Written as DNA, the CDR3 is TGTGCCAGCAGCCCTACCGACACTTACGAGCAGTACTTC. This codes for CASSPTDTYEQYF.